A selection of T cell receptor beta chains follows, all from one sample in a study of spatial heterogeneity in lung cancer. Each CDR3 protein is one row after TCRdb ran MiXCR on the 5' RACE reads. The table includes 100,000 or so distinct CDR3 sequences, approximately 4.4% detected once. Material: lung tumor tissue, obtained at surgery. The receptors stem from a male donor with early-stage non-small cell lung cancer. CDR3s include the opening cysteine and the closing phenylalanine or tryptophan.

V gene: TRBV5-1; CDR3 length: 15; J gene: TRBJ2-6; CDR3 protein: CASSPSLSGANVLTF
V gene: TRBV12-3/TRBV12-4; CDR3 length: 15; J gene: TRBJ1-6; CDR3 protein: CASKNSGQHNSPLHF
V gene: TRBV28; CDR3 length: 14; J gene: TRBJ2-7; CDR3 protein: CASSSSGSRDEQYF
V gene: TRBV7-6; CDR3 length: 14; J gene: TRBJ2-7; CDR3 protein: CASSPTLAGYEQYF
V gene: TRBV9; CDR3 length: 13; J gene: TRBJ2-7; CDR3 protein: CASSVYREGEQYF
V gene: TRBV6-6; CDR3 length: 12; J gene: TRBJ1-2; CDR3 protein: CASTTRGGGYTF
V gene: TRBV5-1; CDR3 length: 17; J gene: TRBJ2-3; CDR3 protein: CASSLGLAGPGTDTQYF
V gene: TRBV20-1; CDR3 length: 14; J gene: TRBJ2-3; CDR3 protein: CSAREPDGVDTQYF
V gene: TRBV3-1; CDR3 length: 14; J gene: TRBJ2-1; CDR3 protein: CASSLTSRVPEQFF
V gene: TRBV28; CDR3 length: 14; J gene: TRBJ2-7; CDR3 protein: CASTLSGTGYEQYF
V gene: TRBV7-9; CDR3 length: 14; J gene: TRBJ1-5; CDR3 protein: CASSAGGWNQPQHF
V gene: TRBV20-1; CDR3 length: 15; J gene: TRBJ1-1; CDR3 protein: CSARDLGLMNTEAFF
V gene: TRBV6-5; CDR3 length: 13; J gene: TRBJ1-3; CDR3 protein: CASRRHSGNTIYF
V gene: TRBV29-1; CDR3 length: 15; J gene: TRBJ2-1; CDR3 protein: CSVRADWPSYNEQFF
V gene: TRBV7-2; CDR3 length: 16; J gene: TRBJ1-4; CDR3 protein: CASSSPGQGFGEKLFF
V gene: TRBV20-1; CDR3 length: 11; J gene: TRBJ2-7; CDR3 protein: CSVPVSYEQYF
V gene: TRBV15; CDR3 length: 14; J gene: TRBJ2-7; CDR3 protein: CATSVRTGGYEQYF
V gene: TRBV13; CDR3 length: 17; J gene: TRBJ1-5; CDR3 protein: CASSLTWRPTSNQPQHF
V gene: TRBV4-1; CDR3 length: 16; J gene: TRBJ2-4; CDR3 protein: CASSHTTRGSKNIQYF
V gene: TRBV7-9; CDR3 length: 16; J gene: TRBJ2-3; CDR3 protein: CASSFGGTEITDTQYF
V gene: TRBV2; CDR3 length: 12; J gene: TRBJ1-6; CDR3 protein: CASSAVNSPLHF
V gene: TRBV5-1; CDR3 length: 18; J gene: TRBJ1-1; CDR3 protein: CASSLAFAGTGVSTEAFF
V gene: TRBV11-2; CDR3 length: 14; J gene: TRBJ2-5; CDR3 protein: CASRGQGLWETQYF
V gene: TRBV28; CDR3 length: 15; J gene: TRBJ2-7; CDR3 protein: CASTTRTRFTYEQYF
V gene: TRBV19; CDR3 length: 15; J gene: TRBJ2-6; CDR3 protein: CASTPFTAGANVLTF
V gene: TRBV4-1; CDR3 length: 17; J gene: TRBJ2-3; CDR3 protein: CASSQESGLAAVDTQYF
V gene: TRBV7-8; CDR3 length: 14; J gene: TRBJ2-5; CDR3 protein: CASSAGFLQETQYF
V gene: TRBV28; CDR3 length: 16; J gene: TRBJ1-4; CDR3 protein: CASSARDTSINEKLFF
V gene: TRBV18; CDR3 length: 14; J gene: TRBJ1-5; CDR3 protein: CASSPFRDDQPQHF
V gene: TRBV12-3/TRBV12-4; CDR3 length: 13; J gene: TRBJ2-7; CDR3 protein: CASSLSGSHEQYF
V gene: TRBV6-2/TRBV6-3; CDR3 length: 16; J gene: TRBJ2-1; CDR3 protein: CASRGSGTSSYNEQFF
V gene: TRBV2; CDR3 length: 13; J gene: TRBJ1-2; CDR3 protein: CASIRIRGYGYTF
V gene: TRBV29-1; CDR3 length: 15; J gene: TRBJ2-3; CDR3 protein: CSVQGTSDAADTQYF
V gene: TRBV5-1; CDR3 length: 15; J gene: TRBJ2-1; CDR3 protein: CASSLVLAGVGEQFF
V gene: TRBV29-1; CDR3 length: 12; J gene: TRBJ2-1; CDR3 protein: CSVDQSYNEQFF
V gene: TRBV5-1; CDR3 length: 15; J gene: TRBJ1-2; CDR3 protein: CASSLHQGGDYGYTF
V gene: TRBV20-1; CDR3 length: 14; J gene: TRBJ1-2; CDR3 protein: CSARDTAGYYGYTF
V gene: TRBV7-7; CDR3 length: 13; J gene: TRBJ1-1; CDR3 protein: CASSWGFDTEAFF
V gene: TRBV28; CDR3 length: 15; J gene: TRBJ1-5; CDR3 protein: CASTLGSPGNQPQHF
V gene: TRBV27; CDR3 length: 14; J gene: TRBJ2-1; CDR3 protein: CASSLLGRDQEQFF
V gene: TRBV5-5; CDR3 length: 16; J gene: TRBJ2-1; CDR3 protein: CASSPMTGVGYNEQFF
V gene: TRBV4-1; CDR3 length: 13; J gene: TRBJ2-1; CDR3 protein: CASSPSGIREQFF
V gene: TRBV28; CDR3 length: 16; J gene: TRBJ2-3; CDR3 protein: CASSFWGRVRRDTQYF
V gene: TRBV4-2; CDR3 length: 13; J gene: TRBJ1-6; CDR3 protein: CASSQENWEPLHF